The present T cell receptor beta chain was sequenced within a study of cytomegalovirus exposure and HLA in healthy donors. The study's findings and limits: TCR beta chains numbering more than 150 were designated cytomegalovirus-associated. An assumption of roughly uniform sequencing depth across donors underlay the presence/absence analyses.

In the PCR, 60 Vbeta and 13 Jbeta primers were used. Original processing notes: Later, an analysis found some 80 million unique TCR beta chains, and 9.5 million to 11 million of these were shared. Sequencing used immunoSEQ multiplex PCR; TCRdb keeps in-frame clones, though not all of them. V, J and clone size are those of that table, while D and trimming were read from the DNA. Of more than 110,000 clones listed, approximately 80% were seen once; the top ten hold approximately 5.1%. The CDR3 length is 14 residues. The germline gives CDR1 MNHEY, CDR2 SMNVEV (reference sequence). V trimming: 3 bases; J trimming: 3 bases; junction bases outside the gene matches: 5. As for the donors, each was a healthy bone marrow donor. Concerning this clone itself: Its antigen remains unknown.

The sequence was collected from a male donor in good health and CMV-seronegative. The chain links TRBV27 to TRBJ2-7; TRBD2 matches 7 bases. The sample comprised PBMCs. CDR3 amino acids: CASSLVGRVYEQYF. As DNA, the CDR3 is TGTGCCAGCAGTTTGGTGGGGAGGGTCTACGAGCAGTACTTC.